The following is a T cell receptor beta chain sequence with its context. This entry comes from a study of blood T cell repertoires in COVID-19. At the level of the study: The United States, Italy and Spain provided the acute and convalescent COVID-19 samples. The cDNA or gDNA used as material had been derived from T cells, B-cell-depleted T cells, or PBMCs.

Between the trimmed V and J ends, which lost 6 bases and 0 bases, there was a span of 14 bases. The CDR3 is made up of 15 amino acids. Germline CDR1 and CDR2: SGHVS and FQNEAQ. Produced via immunoSEQ multiplex PCR; TCRdb's table is partial and in-frame only. The sample holds roughly 200,000 clones, roughly 80% seen once. The sample taken for sequencing was peripheral blood. V and J are TRBV7-8 and TRBJ1-1; D gene unclear. The TCR comes from a man aged 50 to 60 with active or convalescent COVID-19. For the CDR3, the DNA is TGTGCCAGCAGACTAGGACGCCTCATGAACACTGAAGCTTTCTTT. Translation gives CASRLGRLMNTEAFF.